This note documents a single T cell receptor beta chain sequence. Its specificity is not known. The sample comes from a study of OX40 agonist ivuxolimab in advanced cancers. About the study: A mean age of about 56 years, range roughly 20 to 79, was recorded, and 80% to 90% were male. Study findings and constraints: Patients with a partial response at 0.1-3.0 mg/kg had among the lowest clonal expansion.

The method was immunoSEQ multiplex PCR; TCRdb's version includes in-frame clones alone and lacks a portion of them. The table records roughly 100,000 clones, about 80% of them present only once. V lost 3 bases to trimming and J lost 7 bases, with 13 bases between them. Germline CDR1 and CDR2: LNHDA and SQIVND (reference sequence). CDR3 length: 13 amino acids. The receptor was derived from an adult with an advanced solid tumor such as melanoma, head and neck, liver or kidney cancer. This chain links TRBV19 with TRBJ2-7; D possibly uses TRBD1 or TRBD2 (5 bases each). The sequences come from CD4+ or CD8+ T cells sorted from blood, collected in a trial of the OX40 agonist ivuxolimab. CDR3 residues: CASSMGRLMEQYF. In nucleotides, the CDR3 is TGTGCCAGTAGTATGGGACGCCTAATGGAGCAGTACTTC.